These 20 T cell receptor beta chains were all obtained from the same sample, sequenced in a study of ipilimumab plus nivolumab after autologous stem cell transplantation. Assay: immunoSEQ multiplex PCR; the TCRdb copy retains only in-frame clones and omits some. The sample consists of about 19,000 clones, 81% of them appearing once. The specimen comprised PBMCs, sampled in a trial of ipilimumab plus nivolumab as post-transplant consolidation. These receptors were taken from a male donor with diffuse large B-cell lymphoma.

V usage is TRBV11-2 and J usage is TRBJ2-5; D uncertain. Judging by the DNA end, TRBJ2-7 fits better; the J call may be wrong. CDR1 and CDR2 (germline): SGHAT, FQNNGV. The CDR3 runs 13 residues. CDR3 sequence reads: CASSFEATYEQYF. Written as DNA, the CDR3 is TGTGCCAGCAGCTTCGAGGCGACCTACGAGCAGTACTTC.

The chain uses TRBV30 and TRBJ2-3, with D perhaps matching TRBD2 (6 bases). V gave up 4 bases and J gave up 6 bases, with 20 bases separating them. The CDR3 is made up of 15 amino acids. Germline lookup yields CDR1 GTSNPN and CDR2 SVGIG (reference sequence). The chain's CDR3 is CAWTPPAGSSDTQYF. The CDR3 DNA sequence: TGTGCCTGGACTCCCCCGGCGGGGAGCTCCGATACGCAGTATTTT.

V usage is TRBV7-6 and J usage is TRBJ2-2; 12 nucleotides match TRBD2. CDR1 is SGHVS, CDR2 FNYEAQ, per germline. The junction had 4 bases not matched to a gene; V was cut back by 1 base and J by 1 base. The CDR3 spans 18 residues. CDR3 sequence: CASSLVLAGGRNTGELFF. As DNA, the CDR3 is TGTGCCAGCAGCTTAGTACTAGCGGGGGGCAGGAACACCGGGGAGCTGTTTTTT.

The chain couples TRBV11-2 to TRBJ2-5; 9 bases are shared with TRBD1. This CDR3 region has 14 residues. V shed 5 bases, J shed 4 bases, and the junction held 5 bases outside the gene matches. The germline CDR1 and CDR2 sequences are SGHAT and FQNNGV. The CDR3 sequence: CASSMGTGIETQYF. The CDR3 DNA is TGTGCCAGCAGCATGGGGACAGGGATAGAGACCCAGTACTTC.

This rearrangement joins TRBV7-4 to TRBJ2-1; 13 bases are shared with TRBD2. V was pared by 0 bases and J by 0 bases, with 5 bases of the junction left unmatched. CDR1 SGHVT and CDR2 SQSDAQ come from the germline V gene. This CDR3 region has 19 residues. Written as DNA, the CDR3 is TGTGCCAGCAGCTTAGCCTTGACTAGCGGGGGGTTCTCCTACAATGAGCAGTTCTTC. This encodes CASSLALTSGGFSYNEQFF.

This clone was seen a few times. This chain joins TRBV5-4 and TRBJ2-5; TRBD2 might be the D (6 bases). CDR1 is SGHNT and CDR2 is YYREEE in the germline V gene (reference sequence). The CDR3 contains 16 residues. The V and J ends lost 4 bases and 4 bases respectively, with 20 bases between them. The chain's CDR3 is CASSPRAGQSRETQYF. The DNA of the CDR3 is TGTGCCAGCAGCCCACGTGCGGGGCAGTCGAGAGAGACCCAGTACTTC.

About this clone itself: In this CDR3 the conserved last residue, phenylalanine or tryptophan, is missing, so a read error is likely. The CDR3: CASSQLSDHNYGYTL. CDR3 nucleotides: TGCGCCAGCAGCCAACTTTCGGACCATAACTATGGCTACACCCTC. This chain connects TRBV4-3 to TRBJ1-2; D gene ambiguous. Germline CDR1 is LGHNA and CDR2 is YSLEER. The CDR3 consists of 15 residues. The V end was cut by 2 bases, the J end by 1 base, with 11 bases between.

This clone was detected once. The J gene is TRBJ1-3, the V gene TRBV7-8, with unresolved D. CDR3 length equals 16 residues. Per germline, CDR1 SGHVS and CDR2 FQNEAQ. V was shortened by 4 bases and J by 2 bases, with 15 bases between the two germline ends. Here the CDR3 reads CASSSFLSEAGNTIYF. The CDR3 DNA reads as TGTGCCAGCAGCTCCTTCTTGTCGGAAGCTGGAAACACCATATATTTT.

The chain links TRBV7-9 to TRBJ1-3; D possibly corresponds to TRBD1 (5 bases). This CDR3 contains 16 residues. Deletions cut 0 bases from V and 0 bases from J, with 9 bases between. Germline CDR1 reads SEHNR; CDR2 reads FQNEAQ (reference sequence). DNA for the CDR3: TGTGCCAGCAGCTTAGCTTACAGGCACTCTGGAAACACCATATATTTT. Translating it yields CASSLAYRHSGNTIYF.

The rearrangement uses TRBV6-5 and TRBJ1-5; TRBD1 might be the D (6 bases). This CDR3 is built from 15 residues. The V gene's germline CDR1 is MNHEY and CDR2 SVGAGI. Trimming shortened V by 1 base and J by 3 bases, and 10 bases separated the two germline ends. In nucleotides, the CDR3 is TGTGCCAGCAGTTACTGGGGACAAGACAATCAGCCCCAGCATTTT. Residues: CASSYWGQDNQPQHF.

This clone was counted between two and nine times. The J gene is TRBJ1-1, the V gene TRBV10-3; the D is unclear. The germline CDR1 and CDR2 sequences are ENHRY and SYGVKD. V was clipped by 1 base and J by 6 bases, with 9 bases between them. This CDR3 has 13 amino acids. The CDR3 spells CAISEYLGAEAFF. The CDR3 DNA reads TGTGCCATCAGTGAGTATTTGGGCGCTGAAGCTTTCTTT.

The genes are TRBV4-3 and TRBJ1-3, with D unresolved. The CDR3 has 16 residues. Germline V CDR1 and CDR2: LGHNA, YSLEER. Trimming cost V 0 bases and J 4 bases, with 13 bases left between them. CDR3 DNA sequence: TGCGCCAGCAGCCAAGATCTAGGACGGGAAGGAAACACCATATATTTT. It encodes CASSQDLGREGNTIYF.

The rearrangement uses TRBV6-5 and TRBJ1-4; TRBD1 matches at 12 bases. In germline, CDR1 is MNHEY, CDR2 SVGAGI. The CDR3 contains 15 residues. The trim removed 6 bases at V and 4 bases at J, leaving 3 bases unmatched. The CDR3 sequence is CASSGTGGSNEKLFF. CDR3 coding DNA: TGTGCCAGCAGCGGGACAGGGGGCAGTAATGAAAAACTGTTTTTT.

J is TRBJ1-6 and V is TRBV7-9; 7 positions match TRBD1. Germline V lookup: CDR1 SEHNR, CDR2 FQNEAQ (reference sequence). V trimming: 3 bases; J trimming: 10 bases; junction bases outside the gene matches: 3. The CDR3 is 13 residues long. The CDR3 here is CASSFTGDSPLHF. The CDR3 bases are TGTGCCAGCAGCTTTACAGGGGACTCACCCCTCCACTTT.

The chain is built from TRBV6-1 and TRBJ2-5; the match to TRBD2 covers 11 bases. V shed 6 bases, J shed 5 bases, and the junction held 5 bases outside the gene matches. This CDR3 is built from 14 residues. Germline V gene data show CDR1 as MNHNS and CDR2 as SASEGT. The CDR3 spells CASRIAGGPETQYF. In DNA, the CDR3 is TGTGCCAGCAGGATAGCGGGGGGGCCGGAGACCCAGTACTTC.

The table lists this clone with a count of one. J is TRBJ1-2 and V is TRBV18; 7 bases are shared with TRBD1. Germline V gives CDR1 KGHSH, CDR2 LQKENI. V was clipped by 4 bases and J by 2 bases; unmatched bases: 10. The CDR3 is made up of 16 amino acids. The CDR3 DNA sequence: TGTGCCAGCTCACAAGGACTCCAGGGGGGCAACTATGGCTACACCTTC. This encodes CASSQGLQGGNYGYTF.

This clone was seen more than once but under ten times. V gene TRBV19 combines with J gene TRBJ1-2; D is ambiguous. CDR1 LNHDA and CDR2 SQIVND come from the germline V gene (reference sequence). Trimming pared 5 bases from V and 4 bases from J, leaving 14 bases between. The CDR3 has 14 amino acids. The CDR3, as DNA: TGTGCCAGTAGTTCCGACGGTGGGATCTATGGCTACACCTTC. As protein: CASSSDGGIYGYTF.

The CDR3 DNA sequence: TGTGCCAGCAGCTTGGAATGGGGGCAAGAGACCCAGTACTTC. This gives the protein CASSLEWGQETQYF. The V call is TRBV5-5, the J call TRBJ2-5; the D gene could be TRBD1 or TRBD2 (5 bases each). The V gene lost 0 bases and the J gene lost 2 bases, with 8 bases spanning the gap. The length of the CDR3 is 14 residues. Germline CDR1 and CDR2: SGHKS and YYEKEE (reference sequence).

J is TRBJ2-5 and V is TRBV11-2, with D maybe TRBD1 (7 bases). The germline gives CDR1 SGHAT, CDR2 FQNNGV. The length of the CDR3 is 16 residues. V dropped 4 bases and J dropped 2 bases, with 17 bases sitting between them. The CDR3, as DNA: TGTGCCAGCAGCTCAGGGGGGCTTTGGACACAAGAGACCCAGTACTTC. Translating it yields CASSSGGLWTQETQYF. Complete variable domain (other parts from reference TRBV11-2 and TRBJ2-5): EAGVAQSPRYKIIEKRQSVAFWCNPISGHATLYWYQQILGQGPKLLIQFQNNGVVDDSQLPKDRFSAERLKGVDSTLKIQPAKLEDSAVYLCASSSGGLWTQETQYFGPGTRLLVL.

This clone was counted a single time. This sequence joins TRBV6-1 and TRBJ2-1; 9 bases fit TRBD1. Germline CDR1 MNHNS, CDR2 SASEGT. Trimming took 2 bases from V and 0 from J; bases not matched to a gene: 5. CDR3 length equals 17 residues. The CDR3 sequence is CASSELTGGISYNEQFF. The DNA for the CDR3 is TGTGCCAGCAGTGAACTGACAGGGGGTATCTCCTACAATGAGCAGTTCTTC.